The next 6 T cell receptor beta chains were all read from a single sample in a study of pediatric ulcerative colitis. Profiled with immunoSEQ multiplex PCR; TCRdb holds only in-frame clones, not every one. This sample has 54,000 or so clones; more than 75% occur once, and the top ten carry nearly 1.5%. The sequencing sample was made of blood. Source of these receptors: a boy younger than 18 who was a control in a study of pediatric ulcerative colitis.

The chain uses TRBV7-3 and TRBJ2-2; perhaps TRBD1 as D (6 bases). Trimming removed 3 bases from V and 6 bases from J, with 11 bases in between. Germline-derived CDR1 and CDR2 are SGHTA and FQGTGA. This CDR3 is built from 14 residues. For the CDR3, the DNA is TGTGCCAGCAGCTTCGTACAGGGCGCCGGGGAGCTGTTTTTT. This gives the protein CASSFVQGAGELFF.

This sequence joins TRBV11-2 and TRBJ2-1, with D tentatively TRBD1 (7 bases). The CDR3 length is 15 residues. Germline lookup yields CDR1 SGHAT and CDR2 FQNNGV. V gave up 3 bases and J gave up 2 bases, with 11 bases separating them. As DNA, the CDR3 is TGTGCCAGCAGCTTCGACAGGGAGGCCTACAATGAGCAGTTCTTC. This translates into CASSFDREAYNEQFF.

This sequence joins TRBV27 and TRBJ2-5, with 10 bases that match TRBD2. The germline CDR1 and CDR2 sequences are MNHEY and SMNVEV (reference sequence). V trimming: 6 bases; J trimming: 4 bases; junction bases outside the gene matches: 8. The CDR3 contains 15 residues. CDR3 region: CASSPTSGIAETQYF. The DNA of the CDR3 is TGTGCCAGCAGCCCTACTAGCGGGATTGCAGAGACCCAGTACTTC.

The CDR3 loop is CAGRTANSNQPQHF. The CDR3 DNA sequence: TGTGCCGGAAGGACAGCGAATAGCAATCAGCCCCAGCATTTT. The chain joins TRBV6-1 to TRBJ1-5, with a possible D match to TRBD1 (6 bases). Germline CDR1 is MNHNS and CDR2 is SASEGT. V lost 11 bases to trimming and J lost 0 bases, with 14 bases between them. The CDR3 extends over 14 amino acids.

The rearrangement uses TRBV25-1 and TRBJ2-4; D perhaps matches TRBD1 (6 bases). Trimming took off 9 bases at V and 0 bases at J, with 12 bases between the two ends. Germline CDR1 reads MGHDK; CDR2 reads SYGVNS. CDR3 length: 14 residues. CDR3 coding DNA: TGTGCCAGTCCGGACAGACTAGCCAAAAACATTCAGTACTTC. Its protein product is CASPDRLAKNIQYF.

The rearrangement uses TRBV9 and TRBJ2-7; TRBD1 or TRBD2 may be the D gene (5 bases each). Trimming took 0 bases from V and 2 from J, leaving 12 bases between them. Germline CDR1 and CDR2: SGDLS and YYNGEE. The CDR3 has 15 amino acids. The CDR3 DNA is TGTGCCAGCAGCGTAGCCGGGACCTCTACCTACGAGCAGTACTTC. Translating it yields CASSVAGTSTYEQYF.